This entry lists 2 T cell receptor beta chains sequenced from one sample in a study of blood T cell repertoires in COVID-19. Clones were sequenced by immunoSEQ multiplex PCR, and TCRdb holds only the in-frame ones, with some missing. The sample includes under 150,000 clones, 65% to 85% of them seen just once. The specimen was peripheral blood. The receptor set was obtained from an elderly woman with acute or convalescent COVID-19.

In its sample, this clone was seen once. The chain links TRBV11-2 to TRBJ1-4, with 8 bases aligning to TRBD1. V shed 6 bases and J 5 bases; nucleotides not matched to a gene: 5. Germline CDR1 SGHAT, CDR2 FQNNGV. CDR3 size: 14 residues. The CDR3 region is CASSYGTGNEKLFF. CDR3 nucleotide sequence: TGTGCCAGCAGTTACGGGACAGGCAATGAAAAACTGTTTTTT.

The chain couples TRBV7-6 to TRBJ1-4; D might be TRBD1 (5 bases). The CDR3 has 14 amino acids. In germline, CDR1 is SGHVS, CDR2 FNYEAQ. The V end was cut by 5 bases, the J end by 0 bases, with 7 bases between. This chain's CDR3 is CASSPGTTNEKLFF. In DNA, the CDR3 is TGTGCCAGCAGCCCAGGGACAACTAATGAAAAACTGTTTTTT.